These 20 T cell receptor beta chains share one sample of origin, sequenced in a study of OX40 agonist ivuxolimab in advanced cancers. The assay was immunoSEQ multiplex PCR, and TCRdb's table has in-frame clones only and misses some. The table lists around 100,000 clones, approximately 90% of them singletons. Sequenced material: CD4+ or CD8+ T cells sorted from blood, taken in a trial of the OX40 agonist ivuxolimab. These receptor sequences come from an adult with an advanced solid tumor such as melanoma, head and neck, liver or kidney cancer.

This clone showed up just once. The CDR3 DNA sequence: TGTGCCAGTAGTGGCCGAATTAGCGGTTCCACCGGGGAGCTGTTTTTT. This gives the protein CASSGRISGSTGELFF. This chain connects TRBV19 to TRBJ2-2; D is possibly TRBD2 (6 bases). The V gene's germline CDR1 is LNHDA and CDR2 SQIVND (reference sequence). V was shortened by 5 bases and J by 4 bases, with 17 bases between the two germline ends. CDR3 length: 16 amino acids.

The chain links TRBV2 to TRBJ2-3; a possible D gene is TRBD2 (6 bases). The V and J ends lost 4 bases and 7 bases respectively, with 15 bases between them. The CDR3 contains 14 residues. Germline V gives CDR1 SNHLY, CDR2 FYNNEI. Here the CDR3 reads CASSVTRDSHTQYF. The CDR3, as DNA: TGTGCCAGCAGTGTGACCCGGGACTCACATACGCAGTATTTT. Together with reference TRBV2 and TRBJ2-3, the CDR3 gives the full variable domain: EPEVTQTPSHQVTQMGQEVILRCVPISNHLYFYWYRQILGQKVEFLVSFYNNEISEKSEIFDDQFSVERPDGSNFTLKIRSTKLEDSAMYFCASSVTRDSHTQYFGPGTRLTVL.

The chain is built from TRBV5-4 and TRBJ2-1; D not certain. V was shortened by 4 bases and J by 6 bases, with 14 bases between the two germline ends. This CDR3 comprises 14 residues. The germline gives CDR1 SGHNT, CDR2 YYREEE (reference sequence). CDR3 protein: CASSRRDLGNEQFF. The CDR3 coding sequence is TGTGCCAGCAGCCGTAGAGATTTAGGCAATGAGCAGTTCTTC.

V gene TRBV21-1 combines with J gene TRBJ2-2; no check of the table's D call, TRBD1, against the DNA was made. TRBV21-1 is termed a pseudogene. CDR3 size: 16 residues. CDR3 sequence reads: CASSHRDRGITGELFF. The CDR3 bases are TGTGCCAGCAGCCACCGGGACAGGGGGATCACCGGGGAGCTGTTTTTT.

This clone was picked up a small number of times. The V and J genes are TRBV11-2 and TRBJ2-3, with 11 positions matching TRBD2. In germline, CDR1 is SGHAT, CDR2 FQNNGV. The junction had 8 bases not matched to a gene; V was cut back by 3 bases and J by 6 bases. The CDR3 is 16 amino acids. CDR3 residues: CASSFALAGGLDTQYF. The CDR3 DNA sequence: TGTGCCAGCAGCTTTGCCCTAGCGGGAGGTTTGGATACGCAGTATTTT. Full variable domain (missing parts from reference TRBV11-2 and TRBJ2-3): EAGVAQSPRYKIIEKRQSVAFWCNPISGHATLYWYQQILGQGPKLLIQFQNNGVVDDSQLPKDRFSAERLKGVDSTLKIQPAKLEDSAVYLCASSFALAGGLDTQYFGPGTRLTVL.

This chain connects TRBV30 to TRBJ1-3; D remains unclear. From germline, CDR1 is GTSNPN and CDR2 SVGIG (reference sequence). This CDR3 comprises 12 residues. The V end was cut by 4 bases, the J end by 4 bases, with 8 bases between. Written as DNA, the CDR3 is TGTGCCTGGATCAAATGGGGAAACACCATATATTTT. This gives the protein CAWIKWGNTIYF. The full variable domain, rest sourced from reference TRBV30 and TRBJ1-3, is SQTIHQWPATLVQPVGSPLSLECTVEGTSNPNLYWYRQAAGRGLQLLFYSVGIGQISSEVPQNLSASRPQDRQFILSSKKLLLSDSGFYLCAWIKWGNTIYFGEGSWLTVV.

For the CDR3, the DNA is TGTGCCAGTAACGAGGGTGGTGGCTACACCTTC. This translates into CASNEGGGYTF. The J gene is TRBJ1-2, the V gene TRBV19; D uncertain. Trimming shortened V by 7 bases and J by 7 bases, and 10 bases separated the two germline ends. This CDR3 is built from 11 residues. The germline V gene has CDR1 LNHDA and CDR2 SQIVND (reference sequence).

The rearrangement joins TRBV6-5 to TRBJ2-1; TRBD2 matches 9 bases. V dropped 4 bases and J dropped 2; count of bases not matched to a gene: 3. Germline assignment: CDR1 MNHEY and CDR2 SVGAGI. The CDR3 has 15 residues. The CDR3 loop reads CASSSSGRPYNEQFF. CDR3 coding DNA: TGTGCCAGCAGTTCCAGCGGGAGGCCCTACAATGAGCAGTTCTTC.

The V call is TRBV28, the J call TRBJ1-2, with D maybe TRBD1 (5 bases). V lost 5 bases and J lost 4, with 14 bases in between. This CDR3 region has 14 residues. Germline-derived CDR1 and CDR2 are MDHEN and SYDVKM. CDR3 DNA sequence: TGTGCCAGCAGTACCCGGGTGGGGGTCTATGGCTACACCTTC. Its protein product is CASSTRVGVYGYTF.

The CDR3 coding sequence is TGTGCCAGCAGTTACGGCAGGTTAGGGCCCCAGCATTTT. This gives the protein CASSYGRLGPQHF. The chain is built from TRBV6-5 and TRBJ1-5; no clear D gene. The CDR3 consists of 13 residues. Trimming took off 2 bases at V and 9 bases at J, with 11 bases between the two ends. Germline CDR1 and CDR2: MNHEY and SVGAGI.

The V gene is TRBV25-1, the J gene TRBJ1-6; a weak D match, TRBD1 (5 bases). CDR1 MGHDK and CDR2 SYGVNS come from the germline V gene. Deletions cut 5 bases from V and 0 bases from J, with 11 bases between. This CDR3 is built from 16 residues. CDR3 sequence: CASSKSGGSYNSPLHF. CDR3 nucleotide sequence: TGTGCCAGCAGTAAAAGTGGGGGCTCCTATAATTCACCCCTCCACTTT. Full variable domain (missing parts from reference TRBV25-1 and TRBJ1-6): EADIYQTPRYLVIGTGKKITLECSQTMGHDKMYWYQQDPGMELHLIHYSYGVNSTEKGDLSSESTVSRIRTEHFPLTLESARPSHTSQYLCASSKSGGSYNSPLHFGNGTRLTVT.

The chain recombines TRBV5-1 with TRBJ1-1; weak D call: TRBD1 (5 bases). Germline CDR1 and CDR2: SGHRS and YFSETQ. This CDR3 has 15 residues. Trimming took off 0 bases at V and 0 bases at J, with 9 bases between the two ends. In DNA, the CDR3 is TGCGCCAGCAGCTTGGGAGGGGTCCTGAACACTGAAGCTTTCTTT. Encoded protein: CASSLGGVLNTEAFF.

The chain combines TRBV19 with TRBJ1-2, with a weak D call TRBD1 (5 bases). Trimming shortened V by 5 bases and J by 4 bases, and 11 bases separated the two germline ends. Germline CDR1 LNHDA, CDR2 SQIVND (reference sequence). CDR3 length: 13 residues. The DNA for the CDR3 is TGTGCCAGTAGTTTAAGGGGCGGCTATGGCTACACCTTC. This encodes CASSLRGGYGYTF.

This clone was recorded once. The V call is TRBV6-1, the J call TRBJ2-7; maybe TRBD2 (5 bases). V was trimmed by 8 bases and J by 2 bases, leaving 16 bases between them. The CDR3 is 14 amino acids. Looked up from germline, CDR1 is MNHNS and CDR2 is SASEGT. DNA for the CDR3: TGTGCCAGCTGCCGGGGTCTCTATACCTACGAGCAGTACTTC. Translated, it gives CASCRGLYTYEQYF.

This rearrangement joins TRBV9 to TRBJ2-2, with D tentatively TRBD1 or TRBD2 (6 bases each). The CDR3 covers 16 residues. CDR1 and CDR2 from the germline V gene are SGDLS and YYNGEE. Trimming took 4 bases from V and 8 from J, leaving 21 bases between them. CDR3 sequence reads: CASSPLPRGQMGELFF. The CDR3 DNA sequence: TGTGCCAGCAGCCCACTCCCCCGGGGGCAGATGGGGGAGCTGTTTTTT.

This clone appeared a few times. CDR3 nucleotide sequence: TGTGCCAGCAGCTTGCCAGGGGTAGGGGGCTACACCTTC. Encoded protein: CASSLPGVGGYTF. This chain links TRBV5-6 with TRBJ1-2; weak D call: TRBD1 (6 bases). V lost 1 base and J 8 bases, leaving 12 bases between the germline ends. Germline V lookup: CDR1 SGHDT, CDR2 YYEEEE. CDR3 length: 13 amino acids.

This chain connects TRBV19 to TRBJ2-7; TRBD1 is a possible D gene (6 bases). The CDR3 length is 15 residues. CDR1 is LNHDA and CDR2 is SQIVND in the germline V gene (reference sequence). Trimming removed 4 bases from V and 2 bases from J, with 15 bases in between. DNA for the CDR3: TGTGCCAGTAGTAAAGTCAGGGGAATCCCCTACGAGCAGTACTTC. Translated, it gives CASSKVRGIPYEQYF.

The chain recombines TRBV5-1 with TRBJ2-3, with D tentatively TRBD2 (5 bases). CDR1 is SGHRS, CDR2 YFSETQ, per germline. V lost 2 bases, J lost 3 bases, and 19 bases lay in between. This CDR3 has 17 amino acids. CDR3 amino acids: CASSFGPLSGATDTQYF. The CDR3 DNA sequence: TGCGCCAGCAGCTTTGGTCCCCTCAGCGGAGCTACAGATACGCAGTATTTT.

In DNA form, the CDR3 reads TGTGCCAGCACAGGCTTCTCGAACACCGGGGAGCTGTTTTTT. This encodes CASTGFSNTGELFF. The chain joins TRBV6-5 to TRBJ2-2; D is undetermined. Trimming shortened V by 7 bases and J by 0 bases, and 9 bases separated the two germline ends. Germline V gives CDR1 MNHEY, CDR2 SVGAGI. This CDR3 comprises 14 residues.

This chain links TRBV21-1 with TRBJ2-5; the D call TRBD1 from the table was never checked on the DNA. TRBV21-1 is assigned pseudogene status. This CDR3 is 14 amino acids long. CDR3 nucleotides: TGTGCCAGCAGCAAACGACAGGGGAAGCGGGCCCAGTACTTC. Amino acids: CASSKRQGKRAQYF.